This T cell receptor (beta chain) was recovered during a study of blood T cell repertoires in COVID-19. The CDR3 totals 15 residues. V was pared by 5 bases and J by 3 bases, with 5 bases of the junction left unmatched. The germline CDR1 and CDR2 sequences are SGHNT and YENEEA. Here immunoSEQ multiplex PCR was the method, and the copy in TCRdb shows in-frame clones only, minus some. The repertoire holds 140,000 to 150,000 clones, with over 65% as singletons. The chain combines TRBV11-3 with TRBJ1-1; TRBD1 matches at 11 bases. Sequences were obtained from peripheral blood. This TCR was recovered from a man aged 50 to 60 with acute or convalescent COVID-19. The CDR3 reads CASSRGQGADTEAFF. The DNA of the CDR3 is TGTGCCAGCAGCCGTGGACAGGGGGCGGACACTGAAGCTTTCTTT. Full variable domain (missing parts from reference TRBV11-3 and TRBJ1-1): EAGVVQSPRYKIIEKKQPVAFWCNPISGHNTLYWYLQNLGQGPELLIRYENEEAVDDSQLPKDRFSAERLKGVDSTLKIQPAELGDSAVYLCASSRGQGADTEAFFGQGTRLTVV.